The 30 T cell receptor beta chains listed next were all sequenced from one sample in a study of blood T cell repertoires in COVID-19. The method was immunoSEQ multiplex PCR; TCRdb's version includes in-frame clones alone and lacks a portion of them. The sample lists nearly 250,000 clones, roughly 82% occurring once. The sample consisted of peripheral blood. The origin of the receptors is a woman of 80 years or more with COVID-19, enrolled during active disease.

This clone was counted between two and nine times. The rearrangement links TRBV13 to TRBJ1-2; D is possibly TRBD1 (5 bases). This CDR3 is 15 amino acids long. The ends were cut back, 0 bases at V and 5 bases at J, with 13 bases in the middle. CDR1 and CDR2 (germline): PRHDT, FYEKMQ (reference sequence). The CDR3 region is CASSLGLGGGYGYTF. The CDR3, as DNA: TGTGCCAGCAGCTTAGGCCTCGGGGGTGGTTATGGCTACACCTTC.

The chain uses TRBV5-1 and TRBJ2-1, with 9 bases aligning to TRBD1. V lost 3 bases and J lost 0; bases outside the gene matches: 7. Germline V gene data show CDR1 as SGHRS and CDR2 as YFSETQ. The CDR3 has 17 residues. The CDR3, as DNA: TGCGCCAGCAGCTATGACAGGGGGACCCTCTCCTACAATGAGCAGTTCTTC. Protein product: CASSYDRGTLSYNEQFF.

The chain links TRBV28 to TRBJ1-2, with TRBD1 matching over 9 bases. Germline V CDR1 and CDR2: MDHEN, SYDVKM. The CDR3 has 14 residues. Trimming at V came to 5 bases and at J to 3 bases, leaving 4 bases not matched to a gene. The DNA for the CDR3 is TGTGCCAGCAGTCAACAGGGGGCGCACTATGGCTACACCTTC. It is translated as CASSQQGAHYGYTF.

The V gene is TRBV6-5, the J gene TRBJ1-5; 11 nucleotides match TRBD1. This CDR3 region has 15 residues. J gave up 7 bases and V 6 bases, and 8 bases lay outside the gene matches. The germline CDR1 and CDR2 sequences are MNHEY and SVGAGI. CDR3 in DNA: TGTGCCAGCAGGGCCTGGACAGGGGGCGGCCAGCCCCAGCATTTT. It translates to CASRAWTGGGQPQHF.

The V gene is TRBV6-6, the J gene TRBJ1-2; 7 bases line up with TRBD1. The V gene's germline CDR1 is MNHNY and CDR2 SVGAGI (reference sequence). CDR3 length: 12 residues. V trimming: 6 bases; J trimming: 8 bases; junction bases outside the gene matches: 6. For the CDR3, the DNA is TGTGCCAGCAGCGCACGGACAGGCGGCTACACCTTC. Translated: CASSARTGGYTF.

The V gene is TRBV9, the J gene TRBJ1-2; 7 bases align to TRBD1. Germline V gene data show CDR1 as SGDLS and CDR2 as YYNGEE. CDR3 length equals 16 residues. The trim removed 0 bases at V and 3 bases at J, leaving 8 bases unmatched. The CDR3 coding sequence is TGTGCCAGCAGCGTAGGGGGCTCCGGGACAGACTATGGCTACACCTTC. It codes for CASSVGGSGTDYGYTF. Full variable domain (remainder filled in from reference TRBV9 and TRBJ1-2): DSGVTQTPKHLITATGQRVTLRCSPRSGDLSVYWYQQSLDQGLQFLIQYYNGEERAKGNILERFSAQQFPDLHSELNLSSLELGDSALYFCASSVGGSGTDYGYTFGSGTRLTVV.

The CDR3 region is CASSLRTGYYGYTF. CDR3 in DNA: TGTGCCAGCAGCCTTCGGACAGGCTACTATGGCTACACCTTC. This chain joins TRBV9 and TRBJ1-2, with 7 bases that match TRBD1. Germline CDR1 SGDLS, CDR2 YYNGEE. The CDR3 totals 14 residues. Germline trimming cut 4 bases from V and 3 bases from J; bases unmatched to any gene: 6.

The V call is TRBV5-1, the J call TRBJ1-1; TRBD1 agrees at 7 bases. CDR1 and CDR2 from the germline V gene are SGHRS and YFSETQ. V lost 7 bases, J lost 6 bases, and 12 bases stayed unmatched. The CDR3 is made up of 14 amino acids. This CDR3 is CASSPGGLAPEAFF. The DNA of the CDR3 is TGCGCCAGCTCTCCAGGGGGGCTGGCCCCTGAAGCTTTCTTT.

This sequence joins TRBV20-1 and TRBJ1-2; D call uncertain. The ends were cut back, 5 bases at V and 6 bases at J, with 10 bases in the middle. The CDR3 extends over 11 amino acids. Germline CDR1 and CDR2: DFQATT and SNEGSKA (reference sequence). The CDR3 DNA follows: TGCAGTGCTGCGGTAGCCCATGGCTACACCTTC. It is translated as CSAAVAHGYTF.

V and J are TRBV7-3 and TRBJ2-2, with 9 positions matching TRBD1. The CDR3 contains 14 residues. The germline V gene has CDR1 SGHTA and CDR2 FQGTGA. Trimming cost V 5 bases and J 6 bases; bases outside gene matches: 4. In DNA, the CDR3 is TGTGCCAGCAGCCCGGGACAGGGTCCCGGGGAGCTGTTTTTT. Residues: CASSPGQGPGELFF. The full variable domain, completed using reference TRBV7-3 and TRBJ2-2, is GAGVSQTPSNKVTEKGKYVELRCDPISGHTALYWYRQSLGQGPEFLIYFQGTGAADDSGLPNDRFFAVRPEGSVSTLKIQRTERGDSAVYLCASSPGQGPGELFFGEGSRLTVL.

This chain connects TRBV5-1 to TRBJ2-1; D is perhaps TRBD1 (6 bases). CDR1 and CDR2 from the germline V gene are SGHRS and YFSETQ. The CDR3 has 19 amino acids. The germline V and J ends were trimmed by 4 bases and 3 bases, with 26 bases remaining between them. The CDR3 loop is CASSGVAGKGVGYYNEQFF. In nucleotides, the CDR3 is TGCGCCAGCAGCGGGGTTGCAGGGAAGGGGGTTGGCTACTACAATGAGCAGTTCTTC.

The rearrangement links TRBV5-6 to TRBJ1-2; 9 bases are a match to TRBD1. The ends lost 6 bases at V and 3 bases at J; junction bases unmatched: 12. This CDR3 spans 16 amino acids. The germline V gene has CDR1 SGHDT and CDR2 YYEEEE. This CDR3 reads CASTRGWGQGDYGYTF. The CDR3 DNA follows: TGTGCCAGCACAAGAGGGTGGGGACAGGGAGACTATGGCTACACCTTC.

The J gene is TRBJ1-6, the V gene TRBV12-3 or TRBV12-4; the D gene is possibly TRBD1 (6 bases). Trimming removed 5 bases from V and 8 bases from J, with 10 bases in between. The CDR3 runs to 13 residues. The CDR3 coding sequence is TGTGCCAGCAGTAGGACAGATTATTCACCCCTCCACTTT. Its translation: CASSRTDYSPLHF.

This sequence joins TRBV10-3 and TRBJ1-1; D is undetermined. The CDR3 contains 14 residues. Germline loops: CDR1 ENHRY, CDR2 SYGVKD. The ends were cut back, 3 bases at V and 1 base at J, with 9 bases in the middle. The CDR3 spells CAISDPTANTEAFF. In nucleotides, the CDR3 is TGTGCCATCAGTGATCCTACAGCGAACACTGAAGCTTTCTTT.

The chain employs TRBV2 and TRBJ2-2, with D uncertain. Trimming cost V 8 bases and J 5 bases, with 6 bases left between them. The CDR3 runs to 11 residues. Germline V lookup: CDR1 SNHLY, CDR2 FYNNEI. This CDR3 is CASGVTGELFF. In nucleotides, the CDR3 is TGTGCCAGCGGAGTGACCGGGGAGCTGTTTTTT.

The V and J genes are TRBV11-1 and TRBJ2-3; TRBD1 aligns across 9 bases. Per germline, CDR1 SGHAT and CDR2 FQDESV (reference sequence). The CDR3 totals 15 residues. The ends lost 5 bases at V and 0 bases at J; junction bases unmatched: 3. CDR3 protein: CASSPTGGSTDTQYF. In nucleotides, the CDR3 is TGTGCCAGCAGCCCGACAGGGGGAAGCACAGATACGCAGTATTTT.

With regard to this clone: Other DNA variants within this sample encode the same CDR3. J is TRBJ1-1 and V is TRBV18; 8 bases agree with TRBD1. V gave up 3 bases and J gave up 4 bases; unmatched junction bases: 7. The CDR3 runs 15 residues. Germline CDR1 is KGHSH and CDR2 is LQKENI. In DNA, the CDR3 is TGTGCCAGCTCACCCTTGACAGGGGTGGGCACTGAAGCTTTCTTT. This gives the protein CASSPLTGVGTEAFF.

The chain couples TRBV2 to TRBJ1-4, with a possible D match to TRBD1 (5 bases). From germline, CDR1 is SNHLY and CDR2 FYNNEI. The CDR3 has 17 residues. V lost 5 bases to trimming and J lost 7 bases, with 23 bases between them. The CDR3 region is CASSREAGSRRSEKLFF. In DNA form, the CDR3 reads TGTGCCAGCAGTAGGGAAGCAGGGTCCAGACGGAGTGAAAAACTGTTTTTT. Full variable domain (remainder filled in from reference TRBV2 and TRBJ1-4): EPEVTQTPSHQVTQMGQEVILRCVPISNHLYFYWYRQILGQKVEFLVSFYNNEISEKSEIFDDQFSVERPDGSNFTLKIRSTKLEDSAMYFCASSREAGSRRSEKLFFGSGTQLSVL.

The chain is built from TRBV6-1 and TRBJ2-7; D gene unclear. Germline-derived CDR1 and CDR2 are MNHNS and SASEGT. This CDR3 has 15 amino acids. V lost 0 bases to trimming and J lost 6 bases, with 15 bases between them. The CDR3 DNA reads TGTGCCAGCAGTGAAGCTTCCGGCAGCGTGGGCGAGCAGTACTTC. Translation gives CASSEASGSVGEQYF.

The chain recombines TRBV24-1 with TRBJ2-1; TRBD1 might be the D (6 bases). V dropped 9 bases and J dropped 6 bases, with 11 bases sitting between them. Germline V gives CDR1 KGHDR, CDR2 SFDVKD. This CDR3 region has 12 residues. DNA for the CDR3: TGTGCCACCCTAGGGGGTCTCAATGAGCAGTTCTTC. Its translation is CATLGGLNEQFF.

The chain is built from TRBV6-6 and TRBJ2-3; no clear D gene. V shed 6 bases and J shed 3 bases, with 10 bases lying between them. The CDR3 loop spans 13 amino acids. From germline, CDR1 is MNHNY and CDR2 SVGAGI (reference sequence). CDR3 sequence reads: CASSPPGTDTQYF. Written as DNA, the CDR3 is TGTGCCAGCAGCCCCCCCGGGACAGATACGCAGTATTTT.

The gene calls are TRBV19 and TRBJ2-3, with D perhaps matching TRBD1 (6 bases). Germline CDR1 is LNHDA and CDR2 is SQIVND (reference sequence). This CDR3 has 15 amino acids. Trimming pared 11 bases from V and 2 bases from J, leaving 20 bases between. CDR3: CAAGVSFPNTDTQYF. The CDR3 DNA is TGTGCCGCAGGGGTTAGTTTCCCTAACACAGATACGCAGTATTTT.

This clone was seen a few times. This rearrangement joins TRBV7-8 to TRBJ1-4; TRBD1 might be the D (5 bases). V was cut by 5 bases and J by 5 bases, with 12 bases left in between. CDR1 and CDR2 from the germline V gene are SGHVS and FQNEAQ. The CDR3 totals 14 residues. CDR3 in DNA: TGTGCCAGCAGCCCCGGGGGGTTGAATGAAAAACTGTTTTTT. Its translation is CASSPGGLNEKLFF.

This clone was counted a single time. The chain employs TRBV18 and TRBJ2-1; weak D call: TRBD1 (6 bases). Germline CDR1 and CDR2: KGHSH and LQKENI. Between the trimmed V and J ends, which lost 0 bases and 2 bases, there was a span of 11 bases. This CDR3 comprises 16 residues. Written as DNA, the CDR3 is TGTGCCAGCTCACCACCGAACCGGGACACCTACAATGAGCAGTTCTTC. Protein product: CASSPPNRDTYNEQFF.

J is TRBJ1-1 and V is TRBV5-5; TRBD1 aligns across 12 bases. From germline, CDR1 is SGHKS and CDR2 YYEKEE (reference sequence). CDR3 length: 17 residues. Trimming removed 4 bases from V and 7 bases from J; junction bases left unmatched: 14. This CDR3 is CASSPGTGGLGTREAFF. CDR3 sequence (DNA): TGTGCCAGCAGCCCGGGGACAGGGGGCCTAGGAACCCGTGAAGCTTTCTTT.

The rearrangement links TRBV5-5 to TRBJ2-4; D not certain. CDR1 and CDR2 (germline): SGHKS, YYEKEE (reference sequence). The V end lost 0 bases, the J end lost 0 bases, and 13 bases lay between the germline ends. CDR3 length: 17 amino acids. The CDR3 nucleotides read TGTGCCAGCAGCTTGGGGTTTGTAGAGCTAGCCAAAAACATTCAGTACTTC. This codes for CASSLGFVELAKNIQYF.

V and J are TRBV10-3 and TRBJ2-2; 16 bases line up with TRBD2. Germline values: CDR1 ENHRY, CDR2 SYGVKD. There are 18 residues in the CDR3. Trimming removed 4 bases from V and 6 bases from J; junction bases left unmatched: 8. CDR3 sequence reads: CAISAGTSGGARAGELFF. The CDR3 coding sequence is TGTGCCATCAGTGCCGGGACTAGCGGGGGGGCCAGAGCCGGGGAGCTGTTTTTT.

CDR3 loop: CASSRTLPPTEAFF. The CDR3 nucleotides are TGTGCCAGCAGCCGGACTCTTCCCCCGACTGAAGCTTTCTTT. The chain combines TRBV9 with TRBJ1-1; D ambiguous. From germline, CDR1 is SGDLS and CDR2 YYNGEE. The CDR3 covers 14 residues. V was trimmed by 4 bases and J by 5 bases, leaving 15 bases between them.

CDR3 in DNA: TGCAGCGCCTGGGGGGCTAACTATGGCTACACCTTC. This codes for CSAWGANYGYTF. The chain uses TRBV29-1 and TRBJ1-2, with D possibly matching TRBD1 (5 bases). Trimming shortened V by 7 bases and J by 0 bases, and 9 bases separated the two germline ends. The CDR3 loop spans 12 amino acids. The V gene's germline CDR1 is SQVTM and CDR2 ANQGSEA.

The rearrangement joins TRBV5-6 to TRBJ2-7; D is unclear. The V and J ends lost 2 bases and 2 bases respectively, with 8 bases between them. CDR3 length: 13 residues. Germline lookup yields CDR1 SGHDT and CDR2 YYEEEE. DNA of the CDR3: TGTGCCAGCAGCTTACAGAGACCCTACGAGCAGTACGTC. Its protein is CASSLQRPYEQYV.